This TCR beta chain derives from a study of T cells expressing NK-cell markers (dated by TCRdb to 2018 to 2021). For context, the study as a whole: Three sorted T-cell subsets (CD3+CD56+NKG2C+, CD3+CD56+NKG2C- and CD3+CD56-NKG2C+) from fewer than 10 donors had their TCR beta-chain repertoires profiled. Among the eight sequenced donors, seven were HCMV-seropositive and one was HCMV-seronegative. Randomly selected healthy volunteers, three men and five women, were used as the eight sequenced donors. Illumina HiSeq 2000/2500, MiSeq or NextSeq was used to sequence libraries as 2 x 150 bp reads.

Results the study describes overall, beyond this receptor: Whether the expanded NKG2C-expressing T cell clones were specific for HCMV antigens was left unclear. For roughly six donors, the dominant CD3+CD56+NKG2C+ clonotypes were among the top 10 CD8+ clonotypes and accounted for roughly 1.0-7.5% of CD8+ T cells. Those dominant clonotypes were again the most abundant among CD3+CD56-NKG2C+ cells in a handful of donors, at about 28.3-65%.

About this clonotype: Its cognate antigen has yet to be identified.

Reading the germline V gene gives CDR1 SGHDT and CDR2 YYEEEE. Counted from cysteine to phenylalanine, this CDR3 has 14 amino acids. No DNA accompanies this entry. HCMV serostatus was determined by detecting HCMV-specific IgG in serum with a commercial ELISA kit. Ficoll density gradient centrifugation was used to isolate peripheral blood mononuclear cells from blood. For sequencing, an Illumina HiSeq 2000 was employed. TCR beta cDNA libraries were made by 5'RACE template switching that added a universal primer site and unique molecular identifiers. cDNA synthesis was primed from the TCR beta constant segment, followed by two successive PCR amplification steps. For the original study's pipeline: Reads were demultiplexed and grouped by UMI with MIGEC, and clonotypes were assembled and quantified with MiTCR. To remove erroneous sequences, TCR cDNA sequences were retained only when supported by two or more reads. The tcR package was used for downstream repertoire analysis, and clonotypes were matched between fractions using CDR3 nucleotide sequence together with V segment. VDJmatch was used to annotate antigen specificity against VDJdb, with one amino acid substitution allowed in CDR3. TCRdb reanalyzed the reads, keeping one entry per CDR3 protein sequence and omitting DNA. The V and J calls, along with clone size, are taken from TCRdb and not from the paper's own processing. The sample's table lists a count of around 470,000 distinct CDR3 sequences. More than 1.4% of the sample belongs to the ten largest clones.

The receptor was derived from a woman aged 50 to 60 in good health. Donor details come from another sample of the same person, matched by shared clones. This sequence uses TRBV5-6 and TRBJ2-3; no DNA is available, so the TRBD1 call from TCRdb remains unchecked. The sample was blood T cells: a sorted CD56 or NKG2C T cell subset, CD4+ or CD8+ T cells, or bulk PBMC T cells (not recorded which). The CDR3 in this case is CASSLLAPTDTQYF. The entire variable domain, with the stretches around the CDR3 drawn from the reference TRBV5-6 and TRBJ2-3 proteins, is DAGVTQSPTHLIKTRGQQVTLRCSPKSGHDTVSWYQQALGQGPQFIFQYYEEEERQRGNFPDRFSGHQFPNYSSELNVNALLLGDSALYLCASSLLAPTDTQYFGPGTRLTVL.